The 5 T cell receptor beta chains reported below all come from one sample, sequenced in a study of regulatory T cells in long-lasting Graves disease. Arm-PCR with iRepertoire HTBI primers amplified the CDR3 regions for these TCR beta libraries. TCRdb analysed the multiplex PCR reads with MiXCR anew, one entry per CDR3 protein. This table holds hundreds of thousands of distinct CDR3 sequences, more than 15% found once. The time point here: newly diagnosed GD, antithyroid drugs for less than 3 months. The TCR library was prepared using RNA isolated from PBMCs. The sample was also reused in another study, on T cells in Graves' hyperthyroidism and ophthalmopathy.

The source was peripheral blood mononuclear cells (PBMCs), collected at new diagnosis, from a patient treated with antithyroid drugs. The source of these receptors is a woman aged 40 to 65 with Graves disease.

The chain uses TRBV20-1 and TRBJ1-2; weak D call: TRBD1 (6 bases). Per germline, CDR1 DFQATT and CDR2 SNEGSKA (reference sequence). V lost 5 bases to trimming and J lost 8 bases, with 9 bases between them. The CDR3 runs to 10 residues. The CDR3 sequence is CSAYRDGYTF. For the CDR3, the DNA is TGCAGTGCTTACAGGGACGGCTACACCTTC.

The chain carries TRBV29-1 and TRBJ2-5; 10 bases map to TRBD1. V lost 4 bases and J lost 5; bases outside the gene matches: 7. The germline V gene has CDR1 SQVTM and CDR2 ANQGSEA. This CDR3 has 14 amino acids. The CDR3 region has the DNA TGCAGCGTTGCCACCGGGACAGGGGTCGAGACCCAGTACTTC. Protein product: CSVATGTGVETQYF.

Many counts were recorded for this clonotype. CDR3 bases: TGTGCCAGCAGTTCCCGCCCCTGGGACAGATTGTACTTC. Translating it yields CASSSRPWDRLYF. This chain connects TRBV6-5 to TRBJ2-5, with TRBD1 matching 7 bases. With 4 bases clipped from V and 13 bases from J, the junction kept 12 bases outside the gene matches. From germline, CDR1 is MNHEY and CDR2 SVGAGI. This CDR3 is built from 13 residues.

This clonotype was seen repeatedly, ten times or more. The chain has TRBV7-2 and TRBJ2-1; TRBD1 might be the D (5 bases). The CDR3 has 14 amino acids. V lost 1 base and J lost 5, with 9 bases in between. Germline lookup yields CDR1 SGHTA and CDR2 FQGNSA. The CDR3 DNA follows: TGTGCCAGCAGCTTAGGACAGCCTCACAATGAGCAGTTCTTC. It specifies CASSLGQPHNEQFF.

The rearrangement joins TRBV5-1 to TRBJ2-2, with 9 bases fitting TRBD1. With V trimmed by 5 bases and J by 1 base, 3 bases remained unmatched. Germline values: CDR1 SGHRS, CDR2 YFSETQ. The CDR3 extends over 15 amino acids. In DNA form, the CDR3 reads TGCGCCAGCAGAGAGGGACAGGGGAACACCGGGGAGCTGTTTTTT. It encodes CASREGQGNTGELFF. The full variable domain, in which reference TRBV5-1 and TRBJ2-2 provide the parts outside the CDR3, is KAGVTQTPRYLIKTRGQQVTLSCSPISGHRSVSWYQQTPGQGLQFLFEYFSETQRNKGNFPGRFSGRQFSNSRSEMNVSTLELGDSALYLCASREGQGNTGELFFGEGSRLTVL.